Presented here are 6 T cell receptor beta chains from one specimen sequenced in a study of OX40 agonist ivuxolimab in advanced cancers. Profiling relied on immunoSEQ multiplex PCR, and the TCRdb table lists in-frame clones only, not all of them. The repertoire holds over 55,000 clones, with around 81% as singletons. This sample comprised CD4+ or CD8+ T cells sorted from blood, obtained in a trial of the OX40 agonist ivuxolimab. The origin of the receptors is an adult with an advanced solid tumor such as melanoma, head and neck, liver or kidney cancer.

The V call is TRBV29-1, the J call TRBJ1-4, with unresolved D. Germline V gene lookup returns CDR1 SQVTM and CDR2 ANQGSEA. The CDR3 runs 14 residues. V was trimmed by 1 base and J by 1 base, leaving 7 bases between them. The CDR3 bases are TGCAGCGTTGAAGGGACGGGAACTAATGAAAAACTGTTTTTT. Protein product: CSVEGTGTNEKLFF.

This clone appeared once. The CDR3 region is CARLTGGPDEKLFF. CDR3 DNA: TGCGCCAGATTGACCGGGGGGCCGGATGAAAAACTGTTTTTT. The chain uses TRBV10-1 and TRBJ1-4, with a tentative D call TRBD1 (6 bases). The CDR3 spans 14 residues. Trimming shortened V by 9 bases and J by 6 bases, and 17 bases separated the two germline ends. Germline CDR1 is WNHNN and CDR2 is SYGVQD (reference sequence).

DNA of the CDR3: TGTGCCAGCAGCCAGGGGAGAGGGGGCTGGACAGATACGCAGTATTTT. This gives the protein CASSQGRGGWTDTQYF. The chain joins TRBV14 to TRBJ2-3; 7 bases line up with TRBD1. The CDR3 is made up of 16 amino acids. V lost 3 bases, J lost 3 bases, and 9 bases stayed unmatched. CDR1 is SGHDN and CDR2 is FVKESK in the germline V gene.

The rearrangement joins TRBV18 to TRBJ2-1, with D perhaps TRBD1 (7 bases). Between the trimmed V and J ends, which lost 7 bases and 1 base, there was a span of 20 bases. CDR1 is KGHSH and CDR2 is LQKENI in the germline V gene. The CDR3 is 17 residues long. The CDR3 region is CASFRGVQLGSYNEQFF. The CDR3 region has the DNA TGTGCCAGCTTCAGGGGGGTCCAGTTAGGTTCCTACAATGAGCAGTTCTTC.

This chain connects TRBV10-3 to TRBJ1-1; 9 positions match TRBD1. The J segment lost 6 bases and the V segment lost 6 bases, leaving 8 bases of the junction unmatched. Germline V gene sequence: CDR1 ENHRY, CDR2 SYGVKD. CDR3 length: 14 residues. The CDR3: CAIRGGQGFPEAFF. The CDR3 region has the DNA TGTGCCATCAGGGGGGGACAGGGTTTCCCTGAAGCTTTCTTT.

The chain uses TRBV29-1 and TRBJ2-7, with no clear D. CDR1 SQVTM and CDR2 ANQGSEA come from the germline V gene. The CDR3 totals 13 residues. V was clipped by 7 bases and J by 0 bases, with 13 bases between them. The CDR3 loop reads CSASGYSSYEQYF. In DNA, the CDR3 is TGCAGCGCCTCGGGTTACAGCTCCTACGAGCAGTACTTC.